This TCR beta chain was found in a study of blood T cell repertoires in COVID-19. Here immunoSEQ multiplex PCR was the method, and the copy in TCRdb shows in-frame clones only, minus some. The sample shows roughly 230,000 clones, around 90% of them seen only once. This CDR3 contains 17 residues. Germline-derived CDR1 and CDR2 are MGHRA and YSYEKL. V was pared by 0 bases and J by 1 base, with 6 bases of the junction left unmatched. This rearrangement joins TRBV4-1 to TRBJ2-1; 7 nucleotides match TRBD1. This sequence was found in a young man with COVID-19, enrolled during active disease. Sequences were obtained from peripheral blood. CDR3 amino acids: CASSQDVYRGSYNEQFF. CDR3 DNA: TGCGCCAGCAGCCAAGATGTTTACAGGGGTTCCTACAATGAGCAGTTCTTC.